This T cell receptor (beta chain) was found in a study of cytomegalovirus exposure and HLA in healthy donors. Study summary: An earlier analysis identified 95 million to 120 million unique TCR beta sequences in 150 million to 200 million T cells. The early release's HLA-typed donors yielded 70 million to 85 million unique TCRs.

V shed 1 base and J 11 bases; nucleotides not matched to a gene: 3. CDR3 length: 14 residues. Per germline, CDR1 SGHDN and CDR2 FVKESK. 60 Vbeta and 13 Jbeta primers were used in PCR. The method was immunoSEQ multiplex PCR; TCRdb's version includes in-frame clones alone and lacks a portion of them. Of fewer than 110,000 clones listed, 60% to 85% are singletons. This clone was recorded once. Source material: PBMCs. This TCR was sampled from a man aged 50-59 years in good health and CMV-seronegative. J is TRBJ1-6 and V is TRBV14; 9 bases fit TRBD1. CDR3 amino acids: CASSQGDRETPLHF. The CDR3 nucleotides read TGTGCCAGCAGCCAAGGGGACAGGGAAACACCCCTCCACTTT.